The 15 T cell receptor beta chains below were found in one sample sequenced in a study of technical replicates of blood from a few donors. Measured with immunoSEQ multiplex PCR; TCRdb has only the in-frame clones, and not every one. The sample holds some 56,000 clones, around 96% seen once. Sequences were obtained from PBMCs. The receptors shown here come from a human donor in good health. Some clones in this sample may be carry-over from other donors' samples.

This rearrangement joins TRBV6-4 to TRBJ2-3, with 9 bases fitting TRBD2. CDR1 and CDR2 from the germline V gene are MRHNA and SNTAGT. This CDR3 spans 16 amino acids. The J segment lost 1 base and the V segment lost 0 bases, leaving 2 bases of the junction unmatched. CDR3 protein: CASSDSGGGGTDTQYF. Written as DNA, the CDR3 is TGTGCCAGCAGTGACTCTGGCGGGGGGGGCACAGATACGCAGTATTTT.

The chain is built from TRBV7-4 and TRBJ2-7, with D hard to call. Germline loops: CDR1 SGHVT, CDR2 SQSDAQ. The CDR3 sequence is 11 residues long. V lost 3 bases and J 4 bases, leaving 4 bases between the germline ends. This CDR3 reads CASSLRYEQYF. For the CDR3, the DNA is TGTGCCAGCAGCTTGAGGTACGAGCAGTACTTC.

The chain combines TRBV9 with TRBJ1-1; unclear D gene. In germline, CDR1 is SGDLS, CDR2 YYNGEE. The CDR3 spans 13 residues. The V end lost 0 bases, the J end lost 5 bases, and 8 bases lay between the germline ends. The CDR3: CASSVEGGTEAFF. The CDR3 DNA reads TGTGCCAGCAGCGTAGAGGGAGGGACTGAAGCTTTCTTT.

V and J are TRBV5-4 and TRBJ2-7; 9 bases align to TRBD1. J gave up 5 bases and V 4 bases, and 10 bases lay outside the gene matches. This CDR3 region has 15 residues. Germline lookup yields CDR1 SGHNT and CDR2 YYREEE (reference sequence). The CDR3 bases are TGTGCCAGCAGCCGAGGGGGACAGGGATACAACGAGCAGTACTTC. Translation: CASSRGGQGYNEQYF.

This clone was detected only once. The CDR3, as DNA: TGTGCCATCAGTGACTACGACAGGACGAACACTGAAGCTTTCTTT. This gives the protein CAISDYDRTNTEAFF. The chain has TRBV10-3 and TRBJ1-1, with a possible D match to TRBD1 (6 bases). The V end lost 3 bases, the J end lost 1 base, and 12 bases lay between the germline ends. This CDR3 region has 15 residues. From germline, CDR1 is ENHRY and CDR2 SYGVKD.

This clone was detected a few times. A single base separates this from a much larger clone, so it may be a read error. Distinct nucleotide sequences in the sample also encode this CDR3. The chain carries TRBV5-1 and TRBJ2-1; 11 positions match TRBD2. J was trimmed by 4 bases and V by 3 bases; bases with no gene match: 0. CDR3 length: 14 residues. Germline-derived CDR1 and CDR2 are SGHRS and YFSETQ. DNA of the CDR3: TGCGCCAGCAGCTCTAGCGGGGGGTACAATGAGCAGTTCTTC. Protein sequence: CASSSSGGYNEQFF. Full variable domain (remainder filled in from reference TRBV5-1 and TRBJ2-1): KAGVTQTPRYLIKTRGQQVTLSCSPISGHRSVSWYQQTPGQGLQFLFEYFSETQRNKGNFPGRFSGRQFSNSRSEMNVSTLELGDSALYLCASSSSGGYNEQFFGPGTRLTVL.

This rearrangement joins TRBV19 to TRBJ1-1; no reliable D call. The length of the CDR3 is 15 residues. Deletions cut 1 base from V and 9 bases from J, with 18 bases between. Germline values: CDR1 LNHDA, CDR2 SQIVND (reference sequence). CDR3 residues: CASSIARALGMKAFF. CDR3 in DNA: TGTGCCAGTAGTATAGCACGGGCCCTCGGGATGAAAGCTTTCTTT.

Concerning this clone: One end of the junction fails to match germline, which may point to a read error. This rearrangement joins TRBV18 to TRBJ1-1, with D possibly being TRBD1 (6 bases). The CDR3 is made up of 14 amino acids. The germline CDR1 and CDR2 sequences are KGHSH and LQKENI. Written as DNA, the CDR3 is TGTGCCAGCTCACAGGGTCAGGGGATAACCTCAGGCAACTTT. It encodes CASSQGQGITSGNF.

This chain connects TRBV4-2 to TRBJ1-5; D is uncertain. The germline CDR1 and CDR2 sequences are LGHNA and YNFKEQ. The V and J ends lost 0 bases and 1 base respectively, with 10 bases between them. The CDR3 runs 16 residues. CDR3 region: CASSQEANPSNQPQHF. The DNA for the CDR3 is TGTGCCAGCAGCCAAGAAGCCAACCCCAGCAATCAGCCCCAGCATTTT.

The CDR3 loop is CASSPGAGTGNTGELFF. The CDR3 DNA reads TGTGCCAGCTCACCGGGGGCCGGGACGGGGAACACCGGGGAGCTGTTTTTT. The chain has TRBV18 and TRBJ2-2, with D perhaps TRBD1 (6 bases). The length of the CDR3 is 17 residues. V dropped 3 bases and J dropped 1 base, with 15 bases sitting between them. The germline gives CDR1 KGHSH, CDR2 LQKENI.

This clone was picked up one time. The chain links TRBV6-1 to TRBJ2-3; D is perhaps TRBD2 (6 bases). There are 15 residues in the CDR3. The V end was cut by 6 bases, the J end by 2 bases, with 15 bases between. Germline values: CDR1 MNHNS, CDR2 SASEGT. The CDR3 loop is CASSPLGRDTDTQYF. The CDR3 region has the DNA TGTGCCAGCAGCCCTCTCGGGAGAGACACAGATACGCAGTATTTT.

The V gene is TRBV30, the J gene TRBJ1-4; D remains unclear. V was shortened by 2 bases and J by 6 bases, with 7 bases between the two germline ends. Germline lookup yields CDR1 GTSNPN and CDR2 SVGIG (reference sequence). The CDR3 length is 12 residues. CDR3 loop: CAWSRRDEKLFF. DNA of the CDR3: TGTGCCTGGAGTCGTCGGGATGAAAAACTGTTTTTT.

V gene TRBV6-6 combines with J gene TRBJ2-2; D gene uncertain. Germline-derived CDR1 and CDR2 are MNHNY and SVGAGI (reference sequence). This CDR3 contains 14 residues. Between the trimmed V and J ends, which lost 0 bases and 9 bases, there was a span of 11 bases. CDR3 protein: CASSYSVRARELFF. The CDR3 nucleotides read TGTGCCAGCAGTTACTCGGTGCGAGCTAGGGAGCTGTTTTTT.

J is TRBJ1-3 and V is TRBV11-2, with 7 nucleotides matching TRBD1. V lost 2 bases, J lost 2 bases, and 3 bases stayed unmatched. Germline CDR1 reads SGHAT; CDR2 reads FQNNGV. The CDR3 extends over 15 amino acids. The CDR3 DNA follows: TGTGCCAGCAGCTTAATCGGACAGGCTGGAAACACCATATATTTT. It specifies CASSLIGQAGNTIYF.

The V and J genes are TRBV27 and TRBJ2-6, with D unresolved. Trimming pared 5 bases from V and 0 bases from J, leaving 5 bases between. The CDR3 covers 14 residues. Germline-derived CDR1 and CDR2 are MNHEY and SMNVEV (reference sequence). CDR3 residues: CASSGLSGANVLTF. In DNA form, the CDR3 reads TGTGCCAGCAGTGGCCTCTCTGGGGCCAACGTCCTGACTTTC.